The 18 T cell receptor beta chains below all came from one sample that was sequenced in a study of shared clonotypes between healthy human individuals (dated by TCRdb to 2019 to 2021). Receptor libraries were prepared by the immunoSEQ multiplex PCR assay. In TCRdb, the immuneACCESS table is reduced to in-frame sequences with V and J assigned. These tables do not hold every clone; where another copy was compared, an unresolved V gene accounts for under half, and the others remain unexplained. The sample table holds about 590,000 clones, of which 95% to 96% were seen once. Together, the top ten hold roughly 0.1% of the sample. For the CD8 naive samples, CD45RO-negative cells were positively selected for CCR7, yielding a CD45RA+CCR7+ population from which TemRA cells were excluded. What was sequenced was naive CD8+ T cells sorted from blood. Explained via the paper, the cell subset or site label denotes: CD45RA+CCR7+. These receptors all stem from a woman in her thirties in good health.

The J gene is TRBJ2-3, the V gene TRBV5-4; no reliable D call. The germline V and J ends were trimmed by 2 bases and 5 bases, with 9 bases remaining between them. Germline V gives CDR1 SGHNT, CDR2 YYREEE (reference sequence). There are 13 residues in the CDR3. CDR3 nucleotides: TGTGCCAGCAGCTTTTCGACCGGAGATACGCAGTATTTT. It encodes CASSFSTGDTQYF.

This chain connects TRBV9 to TRBJ2-5, with 14 bases fitting TRBD2. The J call may be wrong; the DNA end is better matched by TRBJ2-7. The CDR3 runs to 15 residues. CDR1 is SGDLS and CDR2 is YYNGEE in the germline V gene. The CDR3 DNA sequence: TGTGCCAGCAGCGCCGGGACTAGCGGGAGTGCCGAGCAGTACTTC. It translates to CASSAGTSGSAEQYF.

The rearrangement links TRBV28 to TRBJ2-1; the D gene could be TRBD1 or TRBD2 (6 bases each). This CDR3 contains 14 residues. V lost 1 base and J lost 8, with 12 bases in between. The V gene's germline CDR1 is MDHEN and CDR2 SYDVKM. CDR3 nucleotides: TGTGCCAGCAGTTTATTCGGAGGGGGAGATGAGCAGTTCTTC. Translated, it gives CASSLFGGGDEQFF.

The chain carries TRBV7-9 and TRBJ2-5, with 7 bases lining up with TRBD2. V shed 6 bases and J 5 bases; nucleotides not matched to a gene: 9. Per germline, CDR1 SEHNR and CDR2 FQNEAQ (reference sequence). CDR3 size: 14 residues. In DNA form, the CDR3 reads TGTGCCAGCAGTCAACAGCGGGGTTGGGAGACCCAGTACTTC. Its protein product is CASSQQRGWETQYF.

This sequence joins TRBV27 and TRBJ2-1, with TRBD2 matching 12 bases. Trimming at V came to 5 bases and at J to 8 bases, leaving 10 bases not matched to a gene. Germline CDR1 reads MNHEY; CDR2 reads SMNVEV (reference sequence). CDR3 length: 16 residues. The CDR3 coding sequence is TGTGCCAGCAGTCGCCTCCTAGCGGGAGGGCCCGATGAGCAGTTCTTC. This sequence encodes CASSRLLAGGPDEQFF.

The chain is built from TRBV5-1 and TRBJ1-1; a possible D gene is TRBD1 (5 bases). From germline, CDR1 is SGHRS and CDR2 YFSETQ. The ends were cut back, 0 bases at V and 5 bases at J, with 11 bases in the middle. The CDR3 totals 14 residues. The CDR3 here is CASSLAPGRTEAFF. CDR3 bases: TGCGCCAGCAGCTTGGCCCCAGGGAGAACTGAAGCTTTCTTT.

This sequence joins TRBV27 and TRBJ2-6, with unresolved D. The CDR3 is 17 amino acids. Germline V gene lookup returns CDR1 MNHEY and CDR2 SMNVEV (reference sequence). Trimming left V 2 bases short and J 1 base short, with 12 bases between. The CDR3 DNA follows: TGTGCCAGCAGTTTACTTCAACCCTTATCTGGGGCCAACGTCCTGACTTTC. Residues: CASSLLQPLSGANVLTF.

The chain joins TRBV7-9 to TRBJ2-7, with no clear D. Trimming took 5 bases from V and 3 from J, leaving 11 bases between them. This CDR3 spans 13 amino acids. CDR1 is SEHNR, CDR2 FQNEAQ, per germline (reference sequence). The CDR3 is CASSPISNYEQYF. The CDR3 nucleotides are TGTGCCAGCAGCCCCATTTCTAACTACGAGCAGTACTTC.

The rearrangement links TRBV13 to TRBJ2-2, with 9 bases fitting TRBD1. V shed 5 bases, J shed 0 bases, and the junction held 10 bases outside the gene matches. CDR1 is PRHDT, CDR2 FYEKMQ, per germline (reference sequence). The CDR3 runs 18 residues. CDR3 DNA sequence: TGTGCCAGCAGCCCCTTATGGACAGGGGAAACGAACACCGGGGAGCTGTTTTTT. Protein: CASSPLWTGETNTGELFF. Full variable domain (outside the CDR3, taken from reference TRBV13 and TRBJ2-2): AAGVIQSPRHLIKEKRETATLKCYPIPRHDTVYWYQQGPGQDPQFLISFYEKMQSDKGSIPDRFSAQQFSDYHSELNMSSLELGDSALYFCASSPLWTGETNTGELFFGEGSRLTVL.

The V gene is TRBV2, the J gene TRBJ2-3; 12 positions match TRBD2. V lost 4 bases to trimming and J lost 1 base; unmatched junction nucleotides: 15. CDR1 is SNHLY and CDR2 is FYNNEI in the germline V gene. CDR3 length: 20 residues. The CDR3 loop reads CASSGPGLAGRNAGTDTQYF. Here the CDR3 DNA reads TGTGCCAGCAGTGGCCCCGGACTAGCGGGAAGGAACGCTGGCACAGATACGCAGTATTTT.

The genes are TRBV9 and TRBJ1-2, with D possibly TRBD1 on 5 matching bases. The CDR3 loop spans 14 amino acids. CDR1 and CDR2 (germline): SGDLS, YYNGEE. V was trimmed by 0 bases and J by 7 bases, leaving 13 bases between them. The chain's CDR3 is CASSVGSPGRGYTF. The CDR3 DNA sequence: TGTGCCAGCAGCGTAGGTTCCCCGGGGCGTGGCTACACCTTC.

The J gene is TRBJ2-2, the V gene TRBV27; no reliable D call. Trimming took 7 bases from V and 7 from J, leaving 13 bases between them. Germline V gene lookup returns CDR1 MNHEY and CDR2 SMNVEV (reference sequence). The CDR3 runs 13 residues. The CDR3 region is CASTVVPGGELFF. The CDR3, as DNA: TGTGCCAGCACGGTAGTTCCGGGCGGGGAGCTGTTTTTT.

This sequence joins TRBV2 and TRBJ1-1; TRBD1 might be the D (5 bases). The V gene lost 8 bases and the J gene lost 6 bases, with 10 bases spanning the gap. This CDR3 comprises 11 residues. Per the germline V gene, CDR1 is SNHLY and CDR2 is FYNNEI. The CDR3 DNA follows: TGTGCCAGCTCGGAGGGACCTGAAGCTTTCTTT. Translation: CASSEGPEAFF.

The chain employs TRBV10-1 and TRBJ1-1; D remains ambiguous. The V gene lost 4 bases and the J gene lost 8 bases, with 14 bases spanning the gap. CDR1 is WNHNN and CDR2 is SYGVQD in the germline V gene (reference sequence). The CDR3 is made up of 13 amino acids. The CDR3 loop is CASSVGGCPEAFF. The CDR3 coding sequence is TGCGCCAGCAGTGTAGGAGGGTGCCCCGAAGCTTTCTTT.

To note about this clone: Other DNA sequences in the sample encode the same CDR3. The CDR3 loop is CASSQSGADTQYF. In DNA form, the CDR3 reads TGCGCCAGCAGCCAATCTGGAGCAGATACGCAGTATTTT. The chain combines TRBV4-1 with TRBJ2-3; the D is unclear. Germline values: CDR1 MGHRA, CDR2 YSYEKL. Trimming took off 2 bases at V and 4 bases at J, with 7 bases between the two ends. The CDR3 contains 13 residues.

The chain employs TRBV25-1 and TRBJ2-5; TRBD2 agrees at 8 bases. The better agreement between TRBJ2-7 and the DNA end casts doubt on the J call. From germline, CDR1 is MGHDK and CDR2 SYGVNS. The CDR3 has 16 residues. CDR3 bases: TGTGCCAGCAGTGAAAATAGCGGGGAGGGCCCCTACGAGCAGTACTTC. Translation gives CASSENSGEGPYEQYF.

The chain joins TRBV6-5 to TRBJ1-2, with D uncertain. The CDR3 consists of 14 residues. The ends were cut back, 0 bases at V and 5 bases at J, with 10 bases in the middle. Germline values: CDR1 MNHEY, CDR2 SVGAGI. CDR3 amino acids: CASSYSDGGYGYTF. CDR3 sequence (DNA): TGTGCCAGCAGTTACTCCGACGGCGGGTATGGCTACACCTTC.

The CDR3 region has the DNA TGTGCCACCAGCCCGGACAGGGGGCTGAACGAGCAGTACTTC. Translating gives CATSPDRGLNEQYF. The chain links TRBV15 to TRBJ2-7; TRBD1 aligns across 11 bases. CDR1 and CDR2 (germline): LNHNV, YYDKDF (reference sequence). After removal of 5 bases from V and 5 bases from J, the junction contained 5 bases not matched to a gene. The CDR3 has 14 residues.